These 16 T cell receptor beta chains were all obtained from the same sample, sequenced in a study of blood T cell repertoires in COVID-19 (dated by TCRdb to the early 2020s). Libraries were constructed by the immunoSEQ multiplex PCR assay. TCRdb limited this immuneACCESS table to in-frame rearrangements with V and J called. A share of clones is missing; checked studies link under half to unresolved V genes, and the rest is unexplained. For this sample the table gives tens of thousands of clones, of which around 80% were detected only once. About 3.2% of the sample rests with the top ten. Sequencing used peripheral blood. The receptor source for this set is a man aged 55 to 70 with acute or convalescent COVID-19.

The rearrangement uses TRBV13 and TRBJ2-5; tentative D call: TRBD2 (5 bases). Trimming removed 5 bases from V and 0 bases from J, with 7 bases in between. The CDR3 length is 13 residues. CDR1 is PRHDT, CDR2 FYEKMQ, per germline (reference sequence). The CDR3 nucleotides are TGTGCCAGCAGCCAGGAGGACCAAGAGACCCAGTACTTC. Translated, it gives CASSQEDQETQYF.

The genes are TRBV27 and TRBJ1-1; 10 bases match TRBD1. The CDR3 length is 16 residues. V lost 6 bases, J lost 0 bases, and 7 bases stayed unmatched. Per the germline V gene, CDR1 is MNHEY and CDR2 is SMNVEV (reference sequence). The CDR3 DNA follows: TGTGCCAGCAGGCCCGGGACAGGGGACATGAACACTGAAGCTTTCTTT. This encodes CASRPGTGDMNTEAFF.

Worth noting for this clone: The same CDR3 arises from other DNA sequences in this sample as well. V and J are TRBV11-3 and TRBJ1-1; 8 nucleotides line up with TRBD1. The CDR3 is 13 amino acids. J lost 7 bases, V lost 4 bases, and 5 bases had no gene match. In germline, CDR1 is SGHNT, CDR2 YENEEA. The CDR3 nucleotides are TGTGCCAGCAGCTCACGACAGGGGAGTGAAGCTTTCTTT. It codes for CASSSRQGSEAFF. Full variable domain (rest looked up from reference TRBV11-3 and TRBJ1-1): EAGVVQSPRYKIIEKKQPVAFWCNPISGHNTLYWYLQNLGQGPELLIRYENEEAVDDSQLPKDRFSAERLKGVDSTLKIQPAELGDSAVYLCASSSRQGSEAFFGQGTRLTVV.

The chain carries TRBV19 and TRBJ1-6, with 12 nucleotides matching TRBD1. Unmatched junction bases numbered 5, after V lost 9 bases and J lost 8 bases. This CDR3 region has 14 residues. In germline, CDR1 is LNHDA, CDR2 SQIVND (reference sequence). DNA of the CDR3: TGTGCCAGCCGAGGGACAGGGGGCGATTCACCCCTCCACTTT. The encoded protein is CASRGTGGDSPLHF. Variable domain in full (rest from reference TRBV19 and TRBJ1-6): DGGITQSPKYLFRKEGQNVTLSCEQNLNHDAMYWYRQDPGQGLRLIYYSQIVNDFQKGDIAEGYSVSREKKESFPLTVTSAQKNPTAFYLCASRGTGGDSPLHFGNGTRLTVT.

This CDR3 is CATEAGAPPYGYTF. CDR3 in DNA: TGTGCCACCGAGGCAGGGGCACCCCCCTATGGCTACACCTTC. The chain links TRBV24-1 to TRBJ1-2; perhaps TRBD1 as D (6 bases). V was clipped by 9 bases and J by 4 bases, with 17 bases between them. The CDR3 is 14 residues long. The germline CDR1 and CDR2 sequences are KGHDR and SFDVKD.

The rearrangement links TRBV11-2 to TRBJ1-3; perhaps TRBD1 as D (5 bases). CDR3 length: 13 residues. The germline V gene encodes CDR1 SGHAT and CDR2 FQNNGV. Trimming took 8 bases from V and 3 from J, leaving 11 bases between them. The CDR3 DNA is TGTGCCAGCGCCACGGGGGTTGGAAACACCATATATTTT. It yields the protein CASATGVGNTIYF.

The chain links TRBV2 to TRBJ2-3; TRBD2 matches 10 bases. In germline, CDR1 is SNHLY, CDR2 FYNNEI. V was pared by 4 bases and J by 6 bases, with 7 bases of the junction left unmatched. The CDR3 spans 15 residues. CDR3 in DNA: TGTGCCAGCAGTGTTTCAGCGGGGGGGCTCGATACGCAGTATTTT. Amino acid sequence: CASSVSAGGLDTQYF.

V gene TRBV12-5 combines with J gene TRBJ1-6; 8 positions agree with TRBD1. From germline, CDR1 is LGHNT and CDR2 FRNRAP. Trimming took 3 bases from V and 13 from J; bases not matched to a gene: 11. The CDR3 runs to 15 residues. The CDR3 reads CASGFQDRGAGPLHF. CDR3 nucleotides: TGTGCTAGTGGTTTTCAAGACAGGGGTGCGGGGCCCCTCCACTTT.

CDR3 sequence reads: CASSRPGLAGGPGELFF. CDR3 nucleotide sequence: TGTGCCAGCAGTCGACCCGGACTAGCGGGGGGTCCCGGGGAGCTGTTTTTT. The V and J genes are TRBV27 and TRBJ2-2; the match to TRBD2 covers 14 bases. The V gene's germline CDR1 is MNHEY and CDR2 SMNVEV (reference sequence). The V segment lost 5 bases and the J segment 6 bases; nucleotides outside the gene matches: 8. This CDR3 comprises 17 residues.

The chain uses TRBV7-2 and TRBJ2-3, with 9 positions matching TRBD2. Germline CDR1 and CDR2: SGHTA and FQGNSA. The CDR3 runs to 15 residues. Unmatched junction bases numbered 5, after V lost 5 bases and J lost 2 bases. CDR3 in DNA: TGTGCCAGCAGCCGCGGACTAGCGTACACAGATACGCAGTATTTT. It codes for CASSRGLAYTDTQYF.

This chain links TRBV5-1 with TRBJ1-5; no reliable D call. V was pared by 3 bases and J by 2 bases, with 9 bases between. Germline CDR1 reads SGHRS; CDR2 reads YFSETQ. The CDR3 consists of 14 residues. The CDR3 DNA follows: TGCGCCAGCAGCTCCTTCGGGGGCAATCAGCCCCAGCATTTT. It codes for CASSSFGGNQPQHF.

The rearrangement uses TRBV4-1 and TRBJ1-1; 10 bases line up with TRBD1. The CDR3 is 14 residues long. Germline V CDR1 and CDR2: MGHRA, YSYEKL. Trimming cost V 1 base and J 10 bases; bases outside gene matches: 6. The CDR3 DNA reads as TGCGCCAGCAGCCAAGTTGACAGGGGGCTTGGAGCTTTCTTT. Encoded protein: CASSQVDRGLGAFF.

V is TRBV7-2 and J is TRBJ1-2; no reliable D call. This CDR3 has 14 amino acids. The germline CDR1 and CDR2 sequences are SGHTA and FQGNSA. V was trimmed by 1 base and J by 5 bases, leaving 11 bases between them. This CDR3 reads CASSLGRGLYGYTF. CDR3 DNA: TGTGCCAGCAGCTTAGGTCGGGGATTGTATGGCTACACCTTC.

The chain employs TRBV5-1 and TRBJ1-2; D not certain. Germline CDR1 is SGHRS and CDR2 is YFSETQ. V was pared by 4 bases and J by 3 bases, with 10 bases between. The CDR3 has 13 residues. CDR3 nucleotide sequence: TGCGCCAGCAGCCCGGCGAGGGACTATGGCTACACCTTC. Protein sequence: CASSPARDYGYTF.

The count of this clone is one. V is TRBV5-1 and J is TRBJ1-6; possibly TRBD1 for D (5 bases). Germline CDR1 is SGHRS and CDR2 is YFSETQ. This CDR3 comprises 14 residues. Trimming cost V 0 bases and J 8 bases, with 9 bases left between them. CDR3 in amino acids: CASSLGGIDSPLHF. The CDR3 nucleotides read TGCGCCAGCAGCTTGGGGGGCATCGATTCACCCCTCCACTTT.

In its sample, this clone was seen once. In the same sample, other DNA sequences code for this CDR3. This chain uses TRBV30 with TRBJ2-1; 9 bases fit TRBD1. Germline CDR1 and CDR2: GTSNPN and SVGIG (reference sequence). The CDR3 is made up of 15 amino acids. J lost 2 bases, V lost 0 bases, and 2 bases had no gene match. The CDR3 protein is CAWSVGTGPYNEQFF. The CDR3 nucleotides read TGTGCCTGGAGTGTGGGGACAGGGCCCTACAATGAGCAGTTCTTC. Full variable domain (missing parts from reference TRBV30 and TRBJ2-1): SQTIHQWPATLVQPVGSPLSLECTVEGTSNPNLYWYRQAAGRGLQLLFYSVGIGQISSEVPQNLSASRPQDRQFILSSKKLLLSDSGFYLCAWSVGTGPYNEQFFGPGTRLTVL.